The 12 T cell receptor beta chains below were found in one sample sequenced in a study of cytomegalovirus exposure and HLA in healthy donors. PCR used 60 Vbeta primers and 13 Jbeta primers. This table comes from immunoSEQ multiplex PCR, and its TCRdb copy is limited to in-frame clones, with some not included. The sample consists of a few hundred thousand clones, around 83% of them appearing once. The specimen was PBMCs. The receptors were sampled from a woman aged 50 to 65 in good health and CMV-seropositive.

The chain joins TRBV29-1 to TRBJ2-7, with 8 bases that match TRBD1. The CDR3 contains 12 residues. Germline V gene data show CDR1 as SQVTM and CDR2 as ANQGSEA. The trim removed 7 bases at V and 0 bases at J, leaving 2 bases unmatched. The chain's CDR3 is CSAGTGSYEQYF. In DNA form, the CDR3 reads TGCAGCGCAGGGACAGGCTCCTACGAGCAGTACTTC.

This chain joins TRBV4-2 and TRBJ2-2; no reliable D call. V dropped 5 bases and J dropped 7 bases, with 8 bases sitting between them. The CDR3 is 12 amino acids. Germline-derived CDR1 and CDR2 are LGHNA and YNFKEQ. CDR3 protein: CASSFRVGELFF. CDR3 sequence (DNA): TGTGCCAGCAGCTTCCGTGTCGGGGAGCTGTTTTTT.

This clone has just one count. The gene calls are TRBV6-1 and TRBJ2-3; the D is unclear. The CDR3 extends over 14 amino acids. With 2 bases removed from V and 1 base from J, the gap between germline ends came to 7 bases. The germline gives CDR1 MNHNS, CDR2 SASEGT. The CDR3 nucleotides are TGTGCCAGCAGTGAATCAGGTCGCACAGATACGCAGTATTTT. Its translation is CASSESGRTDTQYF.

This clone appeared a few times. The rearrangement uses TRBV4-3 and TRBJ1-4; the D is unclear. The CDR3 contains 13 residues. Looked up from germline, CDR1 is LGHNA and CDR2 is YSLEER. V gave up 5 bases and J gave up 0 bases, with 4 bases separating them. CDR3: CASSTATNEKLFF. CDR3 in DNA: TGCGCCAGCAGCACTGCAACTAATGAAAAACTGTTTTTT.

This clone was detected only once. V gene TRBV5-1 combines with J gene TRBJ1-1; TRBD1 matches at 8 bases. CDR1 and CDR2 (germline): SGHRS, YFSETQ. The length of the CDR3 is 18 residues. Germline trimming cut 2 bases from V and 0 bases from J; bases unmatched to any gene: 12. CDR3 nucleotides: TGCGCCAGCAGCTTTGCGGCTCCGGGACAGGTTATGAACACTGAAGCTTTCTTT. Encoded protein: CASSFAAPGQVMNTEAFF.

The chain recombines TRBV28 with TRBJ1-2; 7 nucleotides line up with TRBD1. This CDR3 region has 16 residues. The germline V gene has CDR1 MDHEN and CDR2 SYDVKM. Germline trimming cut 8 bases from V and 1 base from J; bases unmatched to any gene: 13. This CDR3 reads CASCGAGTADNYGYTF. As DNA, the CDR3 is TGTGCCAGCTGTGGGGCGGGGACAGCCGATAACTATGGCTACACCTTC.

The chain employs TRBV6-5 and TRBJ2-5; a possible D gene is TRBD1 (5 bases). Germline CDR1 MNHEY, CDR2 SVGAGI. The CDR3 sequence is 13 residues long. V lost 5 bases and J lost 2, with 9 bases in between. CDR3 sequence reads: CASSQDRQETQYF. The CDR3 DNA reads as TGTGCCAGCAGTCAAGACAGACAAGAGACCCAGTACTTC.

V is TRBV9 and J is TRBJ2-7, with D perhaps matching TRBD1 (6 bases). Germline-derived CDR1 and CDR2 are SGDLS and YYNGEE. The CDR3 sequence is 14 residues long. Trimming stripped 0 bases from V and 9 bases from J, with 16 bases between. The DNA for the CDR3 is TGTGCCAGCAGCGTAGACAGGGAGAGGTTGGTGCAGTACTTC. It encodes CASSVDRERLVQYF.

The rearrangement uses TRBV5-1 and TRBJ2-7, with 9 bases fitting TRBD1. There are 15 residues in the CDR3. The germline V gene encodes CDR1 SGHRS and CDR2 YFSETQ. The ends lost 6 bases at V and 3 bases at J; junction bases unmatched: 10. CDR3 sequence: CASTPYRGRIYEQYF. Here the CDR3 DNA reads TGCGCCAGCACCCCTTACAGGGGGCGCATCTACGAGCAGTACTTC.

This chain uses TRBV30 with TRBJ2-1; 10 bases map to TRBD2. The V gene's germline CDR1 is GTSNPN and CDR2 SVGIG (reference sequence). The V segment lost 3 bases and the J segment 8 bases; nucleotides outside the gene matches: 7. The CDR3 consists of 14 residues. CDR3 sequence reads: CAWRWKRGGYEQFF. CDR3 coding DNA: TGTGCCTGGAGATGGAAGCGGGGGGGTTATGAGCAGTTCTTC.

V usage is TRBV27 and J usage is TRBJ1-5; D call uncertain. V was trimmed by 5 bases and J by 5 bases, leaving 13 bases between them. The CDR3 totals 14 residues. Germline CDR1 is MNHEY and CDR2 is SMNVEV (reference sequence). CDR3 DNA sequence: TGTGCCAGCAGTCCCAGAGGCCCTGATCAGCCCCAGCATTTT. Translated, it gives CASSPRGPDQPQHF.

V gene TRBV19 combines with J gene TRBJ2-7, with D possibly being TRBD2 (6 bases). Deletions cut 3 bases from V and 7 bases from J, with 22 bases between. CDR3 length: 16 amino acids. CDR1 and CDR2 from the germline V gene are LNHDA and SQIVND (reference sequence). The CDR3 region is CASSMGFRRGLGEQYF. The CDR3, as DNA: TGTGCCAGTAGTATGGGCTTCCGGAGGGGATTAGGGGAGCAGTACTTC.